What follows describes a single TCR delta chain. No antigen is known for it. Extracted RNA was reverse transcribed into cDNA. Pooled V-gene forward primers with one constant-region reverse primer generated the CDR3 amplicons by multiplex PCR. TCRdb applied CATT to the multiplex PCR reads for clone calling. The top ten hold 0.2% to 0.3% of the sample, which has 70,000 or so delta-chain clones, around 35% seen once. The sample is drawn from a study of Vδ1+ human thymocytes. Regarding the study as a whole: Despite high sort purity, approximately 21% of thymic T cell receptor delta sequences were Vdelta2. Bulk data may be misread because of unexpected Vdelta2 sequences. In the thymus, TRG and TRD repertoires looked highly polyclonal with Gaussian CDR3 lengths.

The sorted cells were CD3+ Vdelta1+ Vdelta2- thymocytes from alphabeta-depleted thymus. CDR1 is TSWWSYY, CDR2 QGS, per germline. CDR3 length equals 19 residues. J gave up 0 bases and V 0 bases, and 12 bases lay outside the gene matches. The sample taken for sequencing was Vdelta1+ gamma-delta thymocytes from the thymus. Noted subset: FACS-sorted CD3+ TCRalphabeta- TCRVdelta1+ TCRVdelta2- thymocytes. This receptor was obtained from a boy younger than two who had congenital heart surgery. The V gene is TRDV1, the J gene TRDJ1; 8 bases match TRDD3. CDR3 protein: CALGELGDGGLLYTDKLIF. The CDR3 DNA reads TGTGCTCTTGGGGAACTAGGGGATGGGGGATTACTGTACACCGATAAACTCATCTTT.